This entry features one T cell receptor beta chain sequence. Its cognate antigen is unknown. Presence of unique molecular identifiers characterized the TCR beta cDNA libraries. In TCRdb, the PCR reads were re-called with MiXCR into one record per CDR3 protein. The table has more than 500,000 distinct CDR3 sequences, 34% seen once. CDR1 SGHRS and CDR2 YFSETQ come from the germline V gene. Trimming shortened V by 0 bases and J by 7 bases, and 14 bases separated the two germline ends. There are 15 residues in the CDR3. The sample originates from a study of post-analysis software for immune sequencing data. Study-wide findings and caveats: Controls showed lower frequencies than patients for several TRBV segments, and TRBV5-6, TRBV5-1 and TRBV20-1 were among these.

This receptor was identified in a girl under 18 with multiple sclerosis. The sample comprised blood. The chain uses TRBV5-1 and TRBJ1-5; no firm D call. CDR3 residues: CASSLGPGVEQPQHF. The CDR3 region has the DNA TGCGCCAGCAGCTTGGGTCCAGGCGTCGAGCAGCCCCAGCATTTT.